Following are 26 T cell receptor beta chains from one sample sequenced in a study of shared clonotypes between healthy human individuals. Selected positively for CCR7 and CD45RO-negative, naive CD8 cells excluded terminally differentiated effector memory CD45RA+ cells. Using immunoSEQ multiplex PCR, the repertoire was profiled, and TCRdb retains in-frame clones only, with some absent. The sample lists about 2,100,000 clones, about 92% seen once, with 1.7% in the top ten. The specimen sequenced was naive CD8+ T cells from PBMCs. These receptors all stem from a man aged 18-30 years in good health. Some clones in this sample may be carry-over from other donors' samples.

The gene calls are TRBV2 and TRBJ1-5; tentative D call: TRBD1 (5 bases). Germline values: CDR1 SNHLY, CDR2 FYNNEI. This CDR3 contains 20 residues. V lost 3 bases to trimming and J lost 1 base, with 25 bases between them. As DNA, the CDR3 is TGTGCCAGCAGTGAGTGGCAGGGCTTGGTGTGGGAGAAAAGCAATCAGCCCCAGCATTTT. Protein: CASSEWQGLVWEKSNQPQHF.

V is TRBV4-1 and J is TRBJ2-1, with D perhaps matching TRBD2 (6 bases). V gave up 4 bases and J gave up 10 bases, with 20 bases separating them. This CDR3 has 15 amino acids. CDR1 is MGHRA and CDR2 is YSYEKL in the germline V gene. CDR3 in amino acids: CASSLRGGILGEQFF. For the CDR3, the DNA is TGCGCCAGCAGCCTCCGGGGCGGGATTCTAGGAGAGCAGTTCTTC.

Concerning this clone: Other DNA sequences in this specimen translate into the identical CDR3. This chain joins TRBV13 and TRBJ2-3; the D is unclear. Germline V gives CDR1 PRHDT, CDR2 FYEKMQ (reference sequence). This CDR3 is 14 amino acids long. V gave up 3 bases and J gave up 0 bases, with 7 bases separating them. This CDR3 reads CASSLRDSTDTQYF. The CDR3 region has the DNA TGTGCCAGCAGCTTGAGAGATAGCACAGATACGCAGTATTTT.

This clone appeared a single time. This rearrangement joins TRBV7-9 to TRBJ1-2; D unresolved. Germline lookup yields CDR1 SEHNR and CDR2 FQNEAQ (reference sequence). Trimming shortened V by 5 bases and J by 0 bases, and 10 bases separated the two germline ends. CDR3 length: 14 residues. The CDR3 coding sequence is TGTGCCAGCAGCCCCCTACGGGCTAACTATGGCTACACCTTC. This codes for CASSPLRANYGYTF. Supplemented by reference TRBV7-9 and TRBJ1-2, the full variable domain reads DTGVSQNPRHKITKRGQNVTFRCDPISEHNRLYWYRQTLGQGPEFLTYFQNEAQLEKSRLLSDRFSAERPKGSFSTLEIQRTEQGDSAMYLCASSPLRANYGYTFGSGTRLTVV.

The CDR3 DNA sequence: TGTGCCAGCAGTGAATATCGGTGGGGCAGTGAAGCTTTCTTT. Its translation is CASSEYRWGSEAFF. The gene calls are TRBV25-1 and TRBJ1-1, with a possible D match to TRBD1 (5 bases). Trimming took 0 bases from V and 7 from J, leaving 12 bases between them. The CDR3 spans 14 residues. CDR1 and CDR2 from the germline V gene are MGHDK and SYGVNS.

The chain joins TRBV13 to TRBJ2-5; D gene ambiguous. CDR1 is PRHDT, CDR2 FYEKMQ, per germline (reference sequence). The CDR3 totals 15 residues. V was shortened by 5 bases and J by 1 base, with 14 bases between the two germline ends. CDR3: CASSPRTSAQETQYF. CDR3 DNA sequence: TGTGCCAGCAGCCCCCGGACGAGCGCCCAAGAGACCCAGTACTTC.

On this clone: The same CDR3 can be traced to other DNA sequences in this sample. The chain links TRBV30 to TRBJ1-5, with D uncertain. Germline V CDR1 and CDR2: GTSNPN, SVGIG (reference sequence). Trimming took 2 bases from V and 2 from J, leaving 7 bases between them. The CDR3 is 13 amino acids. CDR3 sequence reads: CAWSPGGNQPQHF. The CDR3 DNA reads TGTGCCTGGAGTCCAGGCGGCAATCAGCCCCAGCATTTT.

The chain is built from TRBV5-6 and TRBJ2-1, with TRBD1 matching over 10 bases. The trim removed 4 bases at V and 3 bases at J, leaving 16 bases unmatched. Germline V gives CDR1 SGHDT, CDR2 YYEEEE. The CDR3 runs to 19 residues. CDR3 bases: TGTGCCAGCAGCCTTCCGGGACAGGGGTTTGGATCGAGCTACAATGAGCAGTTCTTC. Translation: CASSLPGQGFGSSYNEQFF.

This clone was seen a single time. The chain joins TRBV4-1 to TRBJ1-5, with D perhaps matching TRBD1 (5 bases). The germline CDR1 and CDR2 sequences are MGHRA and YSYEKL. Trimming shortened V by 1 base and J by 0 bases, and 7 bases separated the two germline ends. This CDR3 contains 15 residues. CDR3 DNA sequence: TGCGCCAGCAGCCAAGGACAGCTTAGCAATCAGCCCCAGCATTTT. It specifies CASSQGQLSNQPQHF.

This chain uses TRBV28 with TRBJ2-1; TRBD2 matches 7 bases. The V gene's germline CDR1 is MDHEN and CDR2 SYDVKM. The length of the CDR3 is 14 residues. The ends lost 7 bases at V and 5 bases at J; junction bases unmatched: 8. The CDR3 region is CASIPGLGDNEQFF. CDR3 DNA sequence: TGTGCCAGCATCCCAGGACTAGGGGACAATGAGCAGTTCTTC.

The chain recombines TRBV9 with TRBJ2-5; 9 nucleotides align to TRBD1. CDR3 size: 15 residues. Looked up from germline, CDR1 is SGDLS and CDR2 is YYNGEE. The V and J ends lost 0 bases and 5 bases, in that order; junction bases with no gene match: 5. The CDR3 spells CASSVGRQGVETQYF. CDR3 sequence (DNA): TGTGCCAGCAGCGTAGGTAGACAGGGGGTCGAGACCCAGTACTTC.

The chain links TRBV7-2 to TRBJ2-1; possibly TRBD2 for D (6 bases). The V and J ends lost 9 bases and 1 base respectively, with 10 bases between them. The CDR3 sequence is 13 residues long. Germline V gene sequence: CDR1 SGHTA, CDR2 FQGNSA. For the CDR3, the DNA is TGTGCCAGTTGGGACTTATCCTACAATGAGCAGTTCTTC. It yields the protein CASWDLSYNEQFF.

The chain employs TRBV5-1 and TRBJ2-7; D is perhaps TRBD1 or TRBD2 (6 bases each). Germline loops: CDR1 SGHRS, CDR2 YFSETQ. Between the trimmed V and J ends, which lost 1 base and 3 bases, there was a span of 8 bases. The CDR3 has 13 residues. Written as DNA, the CDR3 is TGCGCCAGCAGCTTGAGGGGGGACTACGAGCAGTACTTC. It codes for CASSLRGDYEQYF.

The chain combines TRBV6-6 with TRBJ2-2; perhaps TRBD1 as D (6 bases). V was clipped by 2 bases and J by 7 bases, with 14 bases between them. The CDR3 covers 15 residues. Per germline, CDR1 MNHNY and CDR2 SVGAGI (reference sequence). CDR3 in DNA: TGTGCCAGCAGTTACGCGATGGGGGCAAGCGGGGAGCTGTTTTTT. It yields the protein CASSYAMGASGELFF.

A note on this clone: The same CDR3 arises from other DNA sequences in this sample as well. The rearrangement joins TRBV19 to TRBJ2-7, with TRBD1 matching over 8 bases. This CDR3 contains 14 residues. The trim removed 6 bases at V and 0 bases at J, leaving 4 bases unmatched. Germline loops: CDR1 LNHDA, CDR2 SQIVND (reference sequence). CDR3 nucleotides: TGTGCCAGTAGGTACAGGGGGGACTCCTACGAGCAGTACTTC. This sequence encodes CASRYRGDSYEQYF.

The rearrangement links TRBV12-2 to TRBJ2-7; the table's D gene call, TRBD1, was not cross checked with the DNA. TRBV12-2 constitutes a pseudogene. The CDR3 is 14 amino acids. CDR3 nucleotide sequence: TGTGCAAGTCGCGGCCGGGACAGGGGCCGGGAGCAGTACTTC. Protein sequence: CASRGRDRGREQYF.

The V gene is TRBV29-1, the J gene TRBJ2-3; 7 nucleotides line up with TRBD1. There are 13 residues in the CDR3. The J segment lost 2 bases and the V segment lost 8 bases, leaving 7 bases of the junction unmatched. Germline V lookup: CDR1 SQVTM, CDR2 ANQGSEA. This chain's CDR3 is CSLETGYTDTQYF. DNA for the CDR3: TGCAGCTTAGAGACAGGGTACACAGATACGCAGTATTTT.

V is TRBV5-1 and J is TRBJ1-1; D unresolved. Germline V gene data show CDR1 as SGHRS and CDR2 as YFSETQ. The V end was cut by 0 bases, the J end by 2 bases, with 11 bases between. CDR3 length equals 15 residues. The CDR3 spells CASSLASGLNTEAFF. CDR3 nucleotides: TGCGCCAGCAGCTTGGCCTCCGGGCTCAACACTGAAGCTTTCTTT.

This chain links TRBV7-2 with TRBJ2-5; the D is unclear. The CDR3 is 12 residues long. CDR1 and CDR2 (germline): SGHTA, FQGNSA. V was shortened by 8 bases and J by 9 bases, with 16 bases between the two germline ends. CDR3 loop: CASRSGGVAQYF. CDR3 sequence (DNA): TGTGCCAGCCGGTCCGGTGGTGTAGCCCAGTACTTC.

This chain links TRBV7-8 with TRBJ2-3, with TRBD2 as a possible D gene (6 bases). The CDR3 runs 15 residues. Per the germline V gene, CDR1 is SGHVS and CDR2 is FQNEAQ. The V end was cut by 5 bases, the J end by 1 base, with 13 bases between. CDR3: CASSQGTSGTDTQYF. Here the CDR3 DNA reads TGTGCCAGCAGCCAAGGGACTTCGGGCACAGATACGCAGTATTTT.

The CDR3 sequence: CASSPTLDRGQGETQYF. The CDR3 DNA reads as TGTGCCAGCAGCCCAACGCTAGACAGGGGGCAGGGGGAGACCCAGTACTTC. The chain uses TRBV7-9 and TRBJ2-5; 10 bases fit TRBD1. This CDR3 is 17 amino acids long. Germline CDR1 is SEHNR and CDR2 is FQNEAQ (reference sequence). V trimming: 5 bases; J trimming: 5 bases; junction bases outside the gene matches: 14. Combining the CDR3 with reference TRBV7-9 and TRBJ2-5 gives the whole variable domain DTGVSQNPRHKITKRGQNVTFRCDPISEHNRLYWYRQTLGQGPEFLTYFQNEAQLEKSRLLSDRFSAERPKGSFSTLEIQRTEQGDSAMYLCASSPTLDRGQGETQYFGPGTRLLVL.

The gene calls are TRBV5-6 and TRBJ2-1, with D tentatively TRBD1 (6 bases). CDR3 length equals 14 residues. V lost 4 bases and J lost 6, with 14 bases in between. From germline, CDR1 is SGHDT and CDR2 YYEEEE. CDR3 sequence: CASSVQGNGNEQFF. CDR3 nucleotides: TGTGCCAGCAGCGTACAGGGCAACGGCAATGAGCAGTTCTTC.

The V gene is TRBV25-1, the J gene TRBJ2-1; D may match TRBD1 or TRBD2 (6 bases each). Germline V CDR1 and CDR2: MGHDK, SYGVNS. The CDR3 is 14 residues long. V was trimmed by 3 bases and J by 6 bases, leaving 12 bases between them. In DNA form, the CDR3 reads TGTGCCAGCAGTGAGCACAGGGAGGTCAATGAGCAGTTCTTC. Residues: CASSEHREVNEQFF.

The chain combines TRBV7-9 with TRBJ2-7, with D possibly matching TRBD1 (8 bases). CDR1 and CDR2 (germline): SEHNR, FQNEAQ (reference sequence). There are 12 residues in the CDR3. The CDR3 here is CASGTGSYEQYF. CDR3 nucleotide sequence: TGTGCGAGCGGGACAGGATCCTACGAGCAGTACTTC.

The V gene is TRBV2, the J gene TRBJ2-7; 7 bases match TRBD1. Trimming took 7 bases from V and 2 from J; bases not matched to a gene: 5. The CDR3 covers 13 residues. Germline V gives CDR1 SNHLY, CDR2 FYNNEI. CDR3: CASTGGWTYEQYF. CDR3 nucleotide sequence: TGTGCCAGCACAGGGGGATGGACCTACGAGCAGTACTTC. The variable domain in full, with the rest retrieved from reference TRBV2 and TRBJ2-7, is EPEVTQTPSHQVTQMGQEVILRCVPISNHLYFYWYRQILGQKVEFLVSFYNNEISEKSEIFDDQFSVERPDGSNFTLKIRSTKLEDSAMYFCASTGGWTYEQYFGPGTRLTVT.

The J gene is TRBJ2-2, the V gene TRBV28; weak D call: TRBD2 (6 bases). CDR1 MDHEN and CDR2 SYDVKM come from the germline V gene. Trimming stripped 6 bases from V and 5 bases from J, with 13 bases between. There are 14 residues in the CDR3. Here the CDR3 reads CASSEILATGELFF. The CDR3 bases are TGTGCCAGCAGCGAGATTCTAGCGACCGGGGAGCTGTTTTTT.